This entry lists 7 T cell receptor beta chains sequenced from one sample in a study of response to subunit inactivated influenza vaccine. TCRdb re-derived calls from the RT-PCR reads in MiXCR, one entry per CDR3 protein. The sample lists hundreds of thousands of distinct CDR3 sequences, around 8% seen once, with 10% to 15% in the top ten. The material was PBMCs from blood, obtained around 25 months after vaccination. The receptor source for this set is a man in his fifties or sixties who received an inactivated influenza vaccine.

The sample holds many counts of this clonotype. The chain joins TRBV12-3 or TRBV12-4 to TRBJ2-3; D not resolved. The V end lost 8 bases, the J end lost 7 bases, and 7 bases lay between the germline ends. This CDR3 region has 10 residues. As DNA, the CDR3 is TGTGCCAGCGGACGGTATACGCAGTATTTT. Its protein product is CASGRYTQYF.

This clonotype was seen repeatedly, ten times or more. The chain is built from TRBV6-4 and TRBJ2-7; 11 positions match TRBD1. The trim removed 6 bases at V and 0 bases at J, leaving 16 bases unmatched. Looked up from germline, CDR1 is MRHNA and CDR2 is SNTAGT. The CDR3 contains 19 residues. CDR3 amino acids: CASRTTRDRGSISSYEQYF. The CDR3 DNA follows: TGTGCCAGCAGGACTACTCGGGACAGGGGGTCCATTAGCTCCTACGAGCAGTACTTC.

This clonotype was picked up a small number of times. The rearrangement joins TRBV7-3 to TRBJ2-1; D uncertain. Per the germline V gene, CDR1 is SGHTA and CDR2 is FQGTGA. The V gene lost 4 bases and the J gene lost 5 bases, with 12 bases spanning the gap. The CDR3 is made up of 14 amino acids. CDR3 in DNA: TGTGCCAGCAGCTCCCTCGGCAGCCACAATGAGCAGTTCTTC. It encodes CASSSLGSHNEQFF.

In this sample, this clonotype turned up once. A single base separates this from a much larger clone, so it may be a read error. This sequence joins TRBV7-2 and TRBJ2-3; D unclear. CDR3 length equals 15 residues. Germline V CDR1 and CDR2: SGHTA, FQGNSA. This chain's CDR3 is CASSLASRFTYTQYF. The CDR3 coding sequence is TGTGCCAGCAGCTTAGCTAGCCGCTTCACATATACGCAGTATTTT.

The rearrangement joins TRBV20-1 to TRBJ2-1; TRBD2 is a possible D gene (7 bases). The CDR3 loop spans 14 amino acids. The germline gives CDR1 DFQATT, CDR2 SNEGSKA (reference sequence). V was shortened by 3 bases and J by 0 bases, with 9 bases between the two germline ends. The DNA for the CDR3 is TGCAGTGCTAGGGCGGGGGCCTCCTACAATGAGCAGTTCTTC. It specifies CSARAGASYNEQFF.

This chain links TRBV6-1 with TRBJ1-1, with 7 bases aligning to TRBD1. The CDR3 loop spans 16 amino acids. With V trimmed by 6 bases and J by 8 bases, 18 bases remained unmatched. Germline lookup yields CDR1 MNHNS and CDR2 SASEGT. The CDR3: CASSLTGDSDEMEAFF. The CDR3 DNA sequence: TGTGCCAGCAGCCTAACCGGGGACAGTGACGAAATGGAAGCTTTCTTT.

This chain uses TRBV29-1 with TRBJ2-5, with D uncertain. CDR3 size: 10 residues. V shed 3 bases and J shed 6 bases, with 5 bases lying between them. In germline, CDR1 is SQVTM, CDR2 ANQGSEA. The CDR3, as DNA: TGCAGCGTTGAGAGAAAGACCCAGTACTTC. As protein: CSVERKTQYF.